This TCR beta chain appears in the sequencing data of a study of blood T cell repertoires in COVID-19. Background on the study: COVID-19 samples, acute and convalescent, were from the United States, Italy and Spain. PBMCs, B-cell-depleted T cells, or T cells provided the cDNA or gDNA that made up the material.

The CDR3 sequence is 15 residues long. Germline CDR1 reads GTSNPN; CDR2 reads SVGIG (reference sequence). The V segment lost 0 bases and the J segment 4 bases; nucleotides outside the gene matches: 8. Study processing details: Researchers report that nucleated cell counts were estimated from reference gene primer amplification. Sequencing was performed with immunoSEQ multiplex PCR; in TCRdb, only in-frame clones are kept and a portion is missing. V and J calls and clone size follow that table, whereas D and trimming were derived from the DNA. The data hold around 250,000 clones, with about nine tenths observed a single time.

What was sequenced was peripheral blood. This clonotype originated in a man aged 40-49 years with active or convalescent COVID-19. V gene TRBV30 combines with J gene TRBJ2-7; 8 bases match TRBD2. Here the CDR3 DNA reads TGTGCCTGGAGTGTAGGAGGACTAGCCACGTACGAGCAGTACTTC. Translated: CAWSVGGLATYEQYF.